Listed here are 28 T cell receptor beta chains from one sample, sequenced in a study of T cells in Graves' hyperthyroidism and ophthalmopathy. Researchers took RNA transcripts and amplified the TCR beta CDR3 regions from them. The study used the HTBI primer set for a first-round RT-PCR of the TCR CDR3. MiXCR, run by TCRdb on the multiplex PCR reads, gives a single entry per CDR3 protein. The sample shows 90,000 to 120,000 distinct CDR3 sequences, approximately 16% of them seen only once. Sequencing input: blood. These receptors all come from a woman in her 50s with Graves' hyperthyroidism.

This clonotype has ten or more counts. CDR3 amino acids: CAWSSPRTEYNSPLHF. The DNA for the CDR3 is TGTGCCTGGAGTTCACCCCGGACAGAGTATAATTCACCCCTCCACTTT. The chain uses TRBV30 and TRBJ1-6; D is possibly TRBD1 (6 bases). The germline V gene has CDR1 GTSNPN and CDR2 SVGIG (reference sequence). Trimming shortened V by 2 bases and J by 4 bases, and 15 bases separated the two germline ends. The CDR3 totals 16 residues.

This clonotype was detected only a few times. The V call is TRBV10-3, the J call TRBJ2-3; 8 nucleotides align to TRBD1. Looked up from germline, CDR1 is ENHRY and CDR2 is SYGVKD. Trimming at V came to 10 bases and at J to 8 bases, leaving 17 bases not matched to a gene. The CDR3 has 15 amino acids. Here the CDR3 DNA reads TGTGCCACAAGACAGGGGCTCCGTTTGGGTGGTACGCAGTATTTT. It is translated as CATRQGLRLGGTQYF.

This clonotype was picked up many times. The chain is built from TRBV7-3 and TRBJ2-1; TRBD2 agrees at 11 bases. The V gene's germline CDR1 is SGHTA and CDR2 FQGTGA. The J segment lost 5 bases and the V segment lost 5 bases, leaving 5 bases of the junction unmatched. This CDR3 region has 15 residues. Here the CDR3 reads CASSLASGGNNEQFF. The CDR3, as DNA: TGTGCCAGCAGCCTGGCTAGCGGGGGGAACAATGAGCAGTTCTTC.

In this sample, this clonotype turned up many times. This chain links TRBV7-2 with TRBJ2-1, with 9 bases lining up with TRBD2. Germline V gives CDR1 SGHTA, CDR2 FQGNSA. The V segment lost 5 bases and the J segment 0 bases; nucleotides outside the gene matches: 2. The CDR3 loop spans 15 amino acids. The CDR3 DNA reads as TGTGCCAGCAGCCCGACTAGCGGCTCCTACAATGAGCAGTTCTTC. Its translation is CASSPTSGSYNEQFF.

This clonotype showed up many times. This chain connects TRBV28 to TRBJ2-3, with D perhaps matching TRBD1 (5 bases). The CDR3 has 16 amino acids. Trimming took 1 base from V and 7 from J, leaving 18 bases between them. In germline, CDR1 is MDHEN, CDR2 SYDVKM. CDR3 in amino acids: CASSLLGVGGFNTQYF. DNA of the CDR3: TGTGCCAGCAGTTTATTAGGGGTTGGTGGGTTCAATACGCAGTATTTT.

This clonotype was found a few times. The gene calls are TRBV6-2 or TRBV6-3 and TRBJ1-2, with 7 bases identical to TRBD1. There are 12 residues in the CDR3. Per germline, CDR1 MNHEY and CDR2 SVGEGT. The J segment lost 6 bases and the V segment lost 5 bases, leaving 3 bases of the junction unmatched. The CDR3 sequence: CASSPTGDGYTF. The CDR3, as DNA: TGTGCCAGCAGTCCTACAGGGGATGGCTACACCTTC.

This clonotype was seen repeatedly, ten times or more. The chain joins TRBV20-1 to TRBJ2-5; the match to TRBD1 covers 8 bases. CDR3 length: 15 residues. Per germline, CDR1 DFQATT and CDR2 SNEGSKA (reference sequence). The ends lost 6 bases at V and 1 base at J; junction bases unmatched: 10. The CDR3 loop reads CSAGETGTGQETQYF. The CDR3 nucleotides are TGCAGTGCGGGGGAGACTGGGACAGGCCAAGAGACCCAGTACTTC.

This clonotype was detected many times. This chain links TRBV6-6 with TRBJ2-2, with a weak D call TRBD2 (5 bases). Trimming stripped 2 bases from V and 3 bases from J, with 10 bases between. CDR3 size: 15 residues. Germline CDR1 is MNHNY and CDR2 is SVGAGI (reference sequence). The DNA for the CDR3 is TGTGCCAGCAGTTACCCCCGGGGTCACACCGGGGAGCTGTTTTTT. Translated, it gives CASSYPRGHTGELFF.

V gene TRBV5-4 combines with J gene TRBJ1-1; D possibly corresponds to TRBD1 (5 bases). Germline CDR1 is SGHNT and CDR2 is YYREEE (reference sequence). Trimming removed 3 bases at V and 1 base at J, with 13 bases between. CDR3 length: 15 residues. CDR3 protein: CASSSSGGPNTEAFF. For the CDR3, the DNA is TGTGCCAGCAGCTCCTCGGGGGGACCGAACACTGAAGCTTTCTTT.

In its sample, this clonotype was seen many times. This sequence joins TRBV25-1 and TRBJ1-4; 9 bases line up with TRBD1. J gave up 3 bases and V 0 bases, and 8 bases lay outside the gene matches. Germline V gene data show CDR1 as MGHDK and CDR2 as SYGVNS. The CDR3 length is 18 residues. The CDR3 reads CASSEYGTGTGSNEKLFF. In DNA, the CDR3 is TGTGCCAGCAGTGAATATGGTACCGGGACAGGGTCTAATGAAAAACTGTTTTTT.

This chain joins TRBV12-3 or TRBV12-4 and TRBJ1-5, with TRBD1 as a possible D gene (6 bases). Trimming shortened V by 3 bases and J by 7 bases, and 10 bases separated the two germline ends. This CDR3 spans 13 amino acids. CDR3 coding DNA: TGTGCCAGCAGTTTCCGGGGGCGACAGCCCCAGCATTTT. Its protein product is CASSFRGRQPQHF.

This clonotype was found a few times. The CDR3 here is CASSSGMLLGYNEQFF. The CDR3 nucleotides read TGTGCCAGCAGTTCTGGGATGTTGTTGGGGTACAATGAGCAGTTCTTC. V usage is TRBV6-2 or TRBV6-3 and J usage is TRBJ2-1; D uncertain. V lost 4 bases and J 4 bases, leaving 17 bases between the germline ends. CDR1 and CDR2 from the germline V gene are MNHEY and SVGEGT. The CDR3 is 16 amino acids.

This clonotype was seen repeatedly, ten times or more. This chain uses TRBV18 with TRBJ1-1; the D is unclear. The CDR3 consists of 13 residues. Germline V gives CDR1 KGHSH, CDR2 LQKENI. V was pared by 0 bases and J by 7 bases, with 9 bases between. The DNA of the CDR3 is TGTGCCAGCTCACCACCGAGCCAGCTTGAAGCTTTCTTT. As protein: CASSPPSQLEAFF.

The chain joins TRBV9 to TRBJ2-7; TRBD1 might be the D (5 bases). The CDR3 has 13 amino acids. CDR1 is SGDLS and CDR2 is YYNGEE in the germline V gene. Trimming cost V 3 bases and J 2 bases, with 9 bases left between them. This chain's CDR3 is CASSEGSAYEQYF. In DNA form, the CDR3 reads TGTGCCAGCAGCGAGGGGTCAGCCTACGAGCAGTACTTC. Drawing the rest from reference TRBV9 and TRBJ2-7, the complete variable domain is DSGVTQTPKHLITATGQRVTLRCSPRSGDLSVYWYQQSLDQGLQFLIQYYNGEERAKGNILERFSAQQFPDLHSELNLSSLELGDSALYFCASSEGSAYEQYFGPGTRLTVT.

This clonotype was observed a few times. V gene TRBV7-8 combines with J gene TRBJ2-5; possibly TRBD1 for D (5 bases). V was shortened by 6 bases and J by 2 bases, with 10 bases between the two germline ends. The CDR3 loop spans 13 amino acids. Germline V CDR1 and CDR2: SGHVS, FQNEAQ. The CDR3 region is CASRSTVQETQYF. CDR3 in DNA: TGTGCCAGCAGGTCGACAGTGCAAGAGACCCAGTACTTC.

This clonotype was detected ten times or more. This chain links TRBV27 with TRBJ1-6; TRBD1 is a possible D gene (5 bases). Germline assignment: CDR1 MNHEY and CDR2 SMNVEV (reference sequence). This CDR3 is 13 amino acids long. The V end lost 10 bases, the J end lost 9 bases, and 16 bases lay between the germline ends. This chain's CDR3 is CATTGASGSPLHF. For the CDR3, the DNA is TGTGCCACCACCGGGGCCTCGGGTTCACCCCTCCACTTT.

The chain has TRBV13 and TRBJ1-2; 9 bases agree with TRBD1. The CDR3 length is 15 residues. Germline V gene sequence: CDR1 PRHDT, CDR2 FYEKMQ (reference sequence). V dropped 1 base and J dropped 8; count of bases not matched to a gene: 8. Here the CDR3 reads CASSLEGTGPLGYTF. The CDR3 nucleotides read TGTGCCAGCAGCTTAGAGGGGACAGGGCCCTTGGGCTACACCTTC.

This clonotype appeared many times. This chain connects TRBV5-4 to TRBJ2-1; TRBD2 might be the D (5 bases). CDR3 length: 17 amino acids. V lost 4 bases to trimming and J lost 0 bases, with 17 bases between them. Germline CDR1 SGHNT, CDR2 YYREEE (reference sequence). The DNA for the CDR3 is TGTGCCAGCAGCCCGAGCGGCGGCAGAAGCTCCTACAATGAGCAGTTCTTC. Amino acid sequence: CASSPSGGRSSYNEQFF.

A few counts support this clonotype. The chain uses TRBV7-3 and TRBJ2-5; the match to TRBD1 covers 8 bases. The CDR3 consists of 16 residues. CDR1 and CDR2 from the germline V gene are SGHTA and FQGTGA. The trim removed 5 bases at V and 0 bases at J, leaving 8 bases unmatched. CDR3 in amino acids: CASSLGTGYDQETQYF. Here the CDR3 DNA reads TGTGCCAGCAGCCTAGGGACAGGTTACGACCAAGAGACCCAGTACTTC.

This clonotype was observed many times. This chain links TRBV6-1 with TRBJ2-1, with 10 bases identical to TRBD2. Germline-derived CDR1 and CDR2 are MNHNS and SASEGT. The trim removed 7 bases at V and 4 bases at J, leaving 7 bases unmatched. CDR3 length: 15 residues. CDR3 coding DNA: TGTGCCAGCACCGGTCGAGCGGGAGGGTACAATGAGCAGTTCTTC. Amino acid sequence: CASTGRAGGYNEQFF.

This clonotype was detected many times. The chain recombines TRBV5-1 with TRBJ2-5, with 10 bases that match TRBD2. V dropped 3 bases and J dropped 3; count of bases not matched to a gene: 2. CDR1 is SGHRS, CDR2 YFSETQ, per germline. The CDR3 is 14 residues long. CDR3 residues: CASSSTSGKETQYF. In DNA, the CDR3 is TGCGCCAGCAGCTCCACTAGCGGGAAAGAGACCCAGTACTTC.

At least ten counts were recorded for this clonotype. The chain links TRBV15 to TRBJ2-7; no definite D call. Trimming left V 0 bases short and J 0 bases short, with 9 bases between. Germline loops: CDR1 LNHNV, CDR2 YYDKDF (reference sequence). The CDR3 sequence is 15 residues long. The CDR3 DNA is TGTGCCACCAGCAGAGATGTGGGTAGCTCCTACGAGCAGTACTTC. Protein product: CATSRDVGSSYEQYF.

At least ten counts were recorded for this clonotype. J is TRBJ1-2 and V is TRBV27, with 7 bases lining up with TRBD1. The germline gives CDR1 MNHEY, CDR2 SMNVEV (reference sequence). The V gene end was trimmed by 2 bases and the J gene end by 2 bases; junction bases not matched to a gene: 2. The CDR3 is 14 amino acids. CDR3 coding DNA: TGTGCCAGCAGTTTAACAGGGGTCAACTATGGCTACACCTTC. It specifies CASSLTGVNYGYTF.

This clonotype was picked up many times. The chain is built from TRBV7-2 and TRBJ2-7, with D unclear. Germline CDR1 and CDR2: SGHTA and FQGNSA. V was pared by 3 bases and J by 0 bases, with 6 bases between. The CDR3 length is 13 residues. CDR3 DNA sequence: TGTGCCAGCAGCTTGAGCAACTCCTACGAGCAGTACTTC. Protein sequence: CASSLSNSYEQYF.

In its sample, this clonotype was seen many times. The chain uses TRBV30 and TRBJ2-3; 10 bases match TRBD2. J gave up 5 bases and V 2 bases, and 4 bases lay outside the gene matches. This CDR3 is 14 amino acids long. Germline loops: CDR1 GTSNPN, CDR2 SVGIG (reference sequence). The CDR3 nucleotides read TGTGCCTGGAGTACAGCGGGAGGGGTAGATACGCAGTATTTT. Translated, it gives CAWSTAGGVDTQYF. Variable domain in full (rest from reference TRBV30 and TRBJ2-3): SQTIHQWPATLVQPVGSPLSLECTVEGTSNPNLYWYRQAAGRGLQLLFYSVGIGQISSEVPQNLSASRPQDRQFILSSKKLLLSDSGFYLCAWSTAGGVDTQYFGPGTRLTVL.

Only a few counts were recorded for this clonotype. This chain joins TRBV14 and TRBJ2-1; possibly TRBD2 for D (5 bases). Near its end, the DNA agrees better with TRBJ2-7, so the J call may be wrong. Germline V CDR1 and CDR2: SGHDN, FVKESK. The CDR3 spans 16 residues. The CDR3 region has the DNA TGTGCCAGCAGCCAAGTCCTCGCGGGCTCCTACAATGAGCAGTACTTC. Amino acids: CASSQVLAGSYNEQYF.

The chain has TRBV28 and TRBJ2-6, with D uncertain. The germline V gene encodes CDR1 MDHEN and CDR2 SYDVKM. V gave up 3 bases and J gave up 0 bases, with 9 bases separating them. CDR3 length: 16 amino acids. The CDR3 DNA follows: TGTGCCAGCAGTTTTGCCGCAGGCTCTGGGGCCAACGTCCTGACTTTC. Its protein product is CASSFAAGSGANVLTF. Looking up the rest from reference TRBV28 and TRBJ2-6 gives the full variable domain: DVKVTQSSRYLVKRTGEKVFLECVQDMDHENMFWYRQDPGLGLRLIYFSYDVKMKEKGDIPEGYSVSREKKERFSLILESASTNQTSMYLCASSFAAGSGANVLTFGAGSRLTVL.

Ten or more counts support this clonotype. This chain's CDR3 is CASSFMGAPNEKLFF. The CDR3, as DNA: TGTGCCAGCAGCTTCATGGGGGCACCTAATGAAAAACTGTTTTTT. This chain links TRBV7-8 with TRBJ1-4; D possibly corresponds to TRBD1 (6 bases). The germline V gene encodes CDR1 SGHVS and CDR2 FQNEAQ. The CDR3 has 15 amino acids. V was clipped by 3 bases and J by 3 bases, with 11 bases between them.